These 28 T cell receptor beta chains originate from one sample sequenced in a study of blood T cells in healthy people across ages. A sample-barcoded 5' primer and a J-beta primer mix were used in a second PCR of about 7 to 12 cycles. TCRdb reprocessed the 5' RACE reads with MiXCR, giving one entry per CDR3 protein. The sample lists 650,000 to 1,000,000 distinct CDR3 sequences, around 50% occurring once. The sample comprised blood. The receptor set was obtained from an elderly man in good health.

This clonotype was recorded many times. CDR3 DNA: TGTGCCATCAGTGAGGGCGGGGGCGCAGGTGGGCAGTACTTC. Protein: CAISEGGGAGGQYF. V and J are TRBV10-3 and TRBJ2-7, with a weak D call TRBD2 (7 bases). V lost 2 bases, J lost 9 bases, and 17 bases lay in between. This CDR3 contains 14 residues. The germline CDR1 and CDR2 sequences are ENHRY and SYGVKD.

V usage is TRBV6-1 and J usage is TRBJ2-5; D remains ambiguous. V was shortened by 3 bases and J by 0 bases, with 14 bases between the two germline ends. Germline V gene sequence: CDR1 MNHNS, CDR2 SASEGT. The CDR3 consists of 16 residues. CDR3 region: CASSDGRRKYQETQYF. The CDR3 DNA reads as TGTGCCAGCAGTGATGGTCGCAGGAAGTACCAAGAGACCCAGTACTTC.

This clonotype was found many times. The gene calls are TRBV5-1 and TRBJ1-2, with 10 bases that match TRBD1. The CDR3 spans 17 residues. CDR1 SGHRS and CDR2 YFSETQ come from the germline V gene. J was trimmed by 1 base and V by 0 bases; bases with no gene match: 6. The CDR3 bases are TGCGCCAGCAGCTTGGGGCCGACAGGGGGCAATAACTATGGCTACACCTTC. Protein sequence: CASSLGPTGGNNYGYTF.

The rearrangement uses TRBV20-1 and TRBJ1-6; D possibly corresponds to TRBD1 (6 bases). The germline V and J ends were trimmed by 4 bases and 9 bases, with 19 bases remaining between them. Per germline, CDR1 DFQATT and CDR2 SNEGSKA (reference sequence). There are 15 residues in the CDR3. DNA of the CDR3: TGCAGTGCTACGCTCCCCGGGACACGTTTTTCACCCCTCCACTTT. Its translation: CSATLPGTRFSPLHF.

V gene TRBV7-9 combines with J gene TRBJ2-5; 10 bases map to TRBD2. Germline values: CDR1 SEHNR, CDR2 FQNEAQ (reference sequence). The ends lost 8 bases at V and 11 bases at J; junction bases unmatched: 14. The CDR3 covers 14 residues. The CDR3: CASDRTSGLGEQYF. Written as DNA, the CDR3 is TGTGCCAGCGACCGGACTAGCGGCCTCGGGGAGCAGTACTTC.

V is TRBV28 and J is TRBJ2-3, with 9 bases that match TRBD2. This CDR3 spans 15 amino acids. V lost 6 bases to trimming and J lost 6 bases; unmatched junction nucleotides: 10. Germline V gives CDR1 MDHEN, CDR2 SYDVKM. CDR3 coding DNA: TGTGCCAGCAGGGCCGGGCTAGCGGGGTACGATACGCAGTATTTT. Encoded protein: CASRAGLAGYDTQYF.

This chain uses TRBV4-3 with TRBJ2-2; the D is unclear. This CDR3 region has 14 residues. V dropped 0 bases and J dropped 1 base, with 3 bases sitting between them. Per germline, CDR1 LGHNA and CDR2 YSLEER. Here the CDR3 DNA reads TGCGCCAGCAGCCAAGACCGGAACACCGGGGAGCTGTTTTTT. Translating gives CASSQDRNTGELFF.

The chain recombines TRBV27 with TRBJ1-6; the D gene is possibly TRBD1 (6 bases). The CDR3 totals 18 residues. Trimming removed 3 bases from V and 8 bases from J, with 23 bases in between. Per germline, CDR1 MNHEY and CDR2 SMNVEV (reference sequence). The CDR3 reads CASSFLGPPRQADSPLHF. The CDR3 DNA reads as TGTGCCAGCAGTTTCCTTGGACCCCCACGACAGGCCGATTCACCCCTCCACTTT.

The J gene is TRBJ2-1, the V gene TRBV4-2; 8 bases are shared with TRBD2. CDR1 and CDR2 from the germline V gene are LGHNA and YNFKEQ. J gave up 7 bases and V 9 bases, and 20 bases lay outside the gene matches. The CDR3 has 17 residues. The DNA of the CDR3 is TGTGCCAGTGGCCAACAAGTGGGTAGCGGGATTGGGAATGAGCAGTTCTTC. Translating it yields CASGQQVGSGIGNEQFF.

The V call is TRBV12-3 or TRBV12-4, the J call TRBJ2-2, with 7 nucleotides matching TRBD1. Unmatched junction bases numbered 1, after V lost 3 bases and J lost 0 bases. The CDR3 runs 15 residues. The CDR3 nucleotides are TGTGCCAGCAGTTTGGACAGGTCGAACACCGGGGAGCTGTTTTTT. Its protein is CASSLDRSNTGELFF.

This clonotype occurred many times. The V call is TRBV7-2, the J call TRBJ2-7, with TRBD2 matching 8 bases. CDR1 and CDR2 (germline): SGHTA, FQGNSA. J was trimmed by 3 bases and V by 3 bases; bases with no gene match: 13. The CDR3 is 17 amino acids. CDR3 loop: CASSFSSGGRSDYEQYF. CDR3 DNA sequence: TGTGCCAGCAGCTTTTCTTCCGGCGGGAGGTCGGACTACGAGCAGTACTTC.

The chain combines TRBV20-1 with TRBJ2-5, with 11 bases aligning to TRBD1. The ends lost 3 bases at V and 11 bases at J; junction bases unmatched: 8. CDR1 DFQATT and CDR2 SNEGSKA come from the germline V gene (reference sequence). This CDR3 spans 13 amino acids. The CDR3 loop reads CSARPGTGGLQYF. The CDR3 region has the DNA TGCAGTGCTAGGCCGGGGACAGGGGGTTTACAGTACTTC.

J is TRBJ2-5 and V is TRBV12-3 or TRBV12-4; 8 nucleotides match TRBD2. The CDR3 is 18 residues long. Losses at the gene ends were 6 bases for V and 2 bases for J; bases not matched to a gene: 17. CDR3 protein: CASSEFGSGLALQETQYF. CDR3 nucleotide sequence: TGTGCCAGCAGCGAATTCGGGAGCGGACTAGCTCTACAAGAGACCCAGTACTTC.

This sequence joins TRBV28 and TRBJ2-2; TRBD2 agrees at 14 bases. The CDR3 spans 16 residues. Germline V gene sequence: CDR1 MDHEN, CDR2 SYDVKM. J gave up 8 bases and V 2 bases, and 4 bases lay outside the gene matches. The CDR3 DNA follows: TGTGCCAGCAGTTTACCGGGACTAGCGGGAGTGGGGGAGCTGTTTTTT. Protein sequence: CASSLPGLAGVGELFF.

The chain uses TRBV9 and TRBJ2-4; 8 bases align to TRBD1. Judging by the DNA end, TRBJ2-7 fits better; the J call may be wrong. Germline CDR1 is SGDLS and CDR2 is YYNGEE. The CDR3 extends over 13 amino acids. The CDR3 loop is CASSYDRGDEQYF. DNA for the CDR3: TGTGCCAGCAGCTATGACAGGGGTGACGAGCAGTACTTC.

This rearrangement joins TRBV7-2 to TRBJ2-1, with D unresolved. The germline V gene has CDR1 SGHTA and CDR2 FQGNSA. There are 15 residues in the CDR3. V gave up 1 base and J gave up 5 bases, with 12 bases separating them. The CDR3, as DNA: TGTGCCAGCAGCTTAGTTGCGGATGTCCACAATGAGCAGTTCTTC. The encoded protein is CASSLVADVHNEQFF.

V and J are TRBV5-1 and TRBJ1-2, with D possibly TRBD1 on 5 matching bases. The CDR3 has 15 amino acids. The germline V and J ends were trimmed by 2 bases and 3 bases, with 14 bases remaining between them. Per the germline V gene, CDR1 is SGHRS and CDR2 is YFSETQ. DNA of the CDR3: TGCGCCAGCAGCTTACCGGGACGCCGGGACTATGGCTACACCTTC. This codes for CASSLPGRRDYGYTF.

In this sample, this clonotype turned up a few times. Here the CDR3 reads CSASRDRIYEQYF. The CDR3 nucleotides are TGCAGCGCTTCACGGGACAGGATCTACGAGCAGTACTTC. The chain carries TRBV29-1 and TRBJ2-7, with 8 bases aligning to TRBD1. The V gene end was trimmed by 7 bases and the J gene end by 3 bases; junction bases not matched to a gene: 8. CDR1 SQVTM and CDR2 ANQGSEA come from the germline V gene. This CDR3 contains 13 residues.

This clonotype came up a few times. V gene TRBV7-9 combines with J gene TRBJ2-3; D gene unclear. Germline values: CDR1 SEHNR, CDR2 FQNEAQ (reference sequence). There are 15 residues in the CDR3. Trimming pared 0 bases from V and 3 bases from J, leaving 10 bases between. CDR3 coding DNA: TGTGCCAGCAGCTTAGCAGACCCTCGTACAGATACGCAGTATTTT. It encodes CASSLADPRTDTQYF.

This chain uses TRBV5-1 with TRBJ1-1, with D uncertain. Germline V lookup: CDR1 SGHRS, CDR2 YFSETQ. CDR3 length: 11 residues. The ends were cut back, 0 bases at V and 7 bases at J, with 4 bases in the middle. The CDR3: CASSLVGEAFF. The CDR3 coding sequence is TGCGCCAGCAGCTTGGTTGGTGAAGCTTTCTTT.

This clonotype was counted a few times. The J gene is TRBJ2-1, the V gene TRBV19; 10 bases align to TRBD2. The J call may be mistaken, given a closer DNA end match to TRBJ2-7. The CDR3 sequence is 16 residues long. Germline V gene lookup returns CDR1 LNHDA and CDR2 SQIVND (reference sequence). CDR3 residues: CASSIELAGPYNEQYF. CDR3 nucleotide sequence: TGTGCCAGTAGTATAGAACTAGCGGGGCCTTACAATGAGCAGTACTTC.

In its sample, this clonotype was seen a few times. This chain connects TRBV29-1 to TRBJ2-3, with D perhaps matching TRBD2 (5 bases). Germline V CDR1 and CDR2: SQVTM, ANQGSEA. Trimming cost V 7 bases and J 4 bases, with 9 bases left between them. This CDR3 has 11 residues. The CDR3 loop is CSALEADTQYF. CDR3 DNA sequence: TGCAGCGCCCTGGAGGCAGATACGCAGTATTTT.

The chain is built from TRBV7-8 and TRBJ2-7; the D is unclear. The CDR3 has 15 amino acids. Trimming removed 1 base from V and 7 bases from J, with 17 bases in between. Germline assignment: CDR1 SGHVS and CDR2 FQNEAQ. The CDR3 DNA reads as TGTGCCAGCAGCTTAGTTCCAGTCCCCCTGGGGGAGCAGTACTTC. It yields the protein CASSLVPVPLGEQYF.

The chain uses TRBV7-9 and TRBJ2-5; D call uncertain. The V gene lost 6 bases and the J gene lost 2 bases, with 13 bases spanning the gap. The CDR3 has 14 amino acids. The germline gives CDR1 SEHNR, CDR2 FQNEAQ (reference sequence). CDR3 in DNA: TGTGCCAGCAGAGCCTTAGCCGGGCAAGAGACCCAGTACTTC. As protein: CASRALAGQETQYF. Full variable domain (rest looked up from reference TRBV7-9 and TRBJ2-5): DTGVSQNPRHKITKRGQNVTFRCDPISEHNRLYWYRQTLGQGPEFLTYFQNEAQLEKSRLLSDRFSAERPKGSFSTLEIQRTEQGDSAMYLCASRALAGQETQYFGPGTRLLVL.

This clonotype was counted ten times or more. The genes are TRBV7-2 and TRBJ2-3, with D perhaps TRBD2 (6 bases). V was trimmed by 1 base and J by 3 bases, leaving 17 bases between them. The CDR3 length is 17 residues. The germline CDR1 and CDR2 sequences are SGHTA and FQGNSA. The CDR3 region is CASSLGWGELTTDTQYF. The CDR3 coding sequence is TGTGCCAGCAGCTTAGGGTGGGGGGAACTCACGACAGATACGCAGTATTTT.

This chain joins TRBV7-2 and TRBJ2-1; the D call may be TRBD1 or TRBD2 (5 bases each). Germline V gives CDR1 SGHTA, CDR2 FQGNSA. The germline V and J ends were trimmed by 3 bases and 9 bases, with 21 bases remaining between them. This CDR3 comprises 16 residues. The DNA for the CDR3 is TGTGCCAGCAGCTTGGGGGTAGCGCTTGGTGGGGGTGAGCAGTTCTTC. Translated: CASSLGVALGGGEQFF.

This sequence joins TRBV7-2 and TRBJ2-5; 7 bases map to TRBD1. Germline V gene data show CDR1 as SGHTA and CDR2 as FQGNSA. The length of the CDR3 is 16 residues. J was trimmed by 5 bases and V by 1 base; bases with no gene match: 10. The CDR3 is CASSLGKRLRGETQYF. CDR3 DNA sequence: TGTGCCAGCAGCTTAGGGAAGAGGCTCAGGGGGGAGACCCAGTACTTC.

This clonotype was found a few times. The CDR3 loop is CSPKGTSGKKTDTQYF. The CDR3 DNA reads as TGCAGCCCGAAGGGGACTAGCGGGAAAAAGACAGATACGCAGTATTTT. The chain combines TRBV29-1 with TRBJ2-3; 13 bases are a match to TRBD2. V dropped 8 bases and J dropped 3; count of bases not matched to a gene: 11. Germline CDR1 and CDR2: SQVTM and ANQGSEA. CDR3 length: 16 residues.